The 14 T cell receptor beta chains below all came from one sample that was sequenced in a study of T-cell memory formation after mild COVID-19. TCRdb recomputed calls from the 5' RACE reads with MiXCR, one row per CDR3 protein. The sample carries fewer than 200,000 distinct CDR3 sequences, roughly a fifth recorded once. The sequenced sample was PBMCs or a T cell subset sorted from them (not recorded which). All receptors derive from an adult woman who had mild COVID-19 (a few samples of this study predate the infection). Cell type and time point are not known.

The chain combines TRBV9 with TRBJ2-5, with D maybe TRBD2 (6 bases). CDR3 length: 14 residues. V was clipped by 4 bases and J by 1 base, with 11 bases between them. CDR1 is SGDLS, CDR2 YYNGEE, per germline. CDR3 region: CASSHLTSQETQYF. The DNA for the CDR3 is TGTGCCAGCAGCCATTTGACTAGCCAAGAGACCCAGTACTTC.

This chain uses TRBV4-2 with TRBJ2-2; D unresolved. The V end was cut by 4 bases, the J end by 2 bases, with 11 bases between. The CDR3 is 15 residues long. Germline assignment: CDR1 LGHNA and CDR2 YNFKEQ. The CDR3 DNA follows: TGTGCCAGCAGCCGCACCTCAGCAAACACCGGGGAGCTGTTTTTT. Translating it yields CASSRTSANTGELFF.

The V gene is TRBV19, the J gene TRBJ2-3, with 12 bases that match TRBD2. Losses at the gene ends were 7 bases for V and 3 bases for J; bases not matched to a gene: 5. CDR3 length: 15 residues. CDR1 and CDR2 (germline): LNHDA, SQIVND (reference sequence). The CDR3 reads CASTTTSGRTDTQYF. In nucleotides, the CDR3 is TGTGCCAGTACTACGACTAGCGGGAGAACAGATACGCAGTATTTT.

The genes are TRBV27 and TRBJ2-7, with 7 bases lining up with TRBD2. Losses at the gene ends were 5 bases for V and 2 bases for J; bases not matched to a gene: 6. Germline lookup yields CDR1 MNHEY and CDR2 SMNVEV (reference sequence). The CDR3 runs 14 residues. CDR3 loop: CASSPLAEAYEQYF. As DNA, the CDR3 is TGTGCCAGCAGTCCCCTAGCGGAAGCCTACGAGCAGTACTTC.

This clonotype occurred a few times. The CDR3 nucleotides are TGTGCCAGCAGCTTTCCAGGGTCGCGGTTCTTC. This encodes CASSFPGSRFF. V and J are TRBV5-4 and TRBJ2-1, with D perhaps TRBD1 (5 bases). The V gene lost 2 bases and the J gene lost 15 bases, with 12 bases spanning the gap. This CDR3 region has 11 residues. Germline CDR1 reads SGHNT; CDR2 reads YYREEE (reference sequence).

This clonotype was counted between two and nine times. CDR3 DNA: TGCGCCAGCAGCCAAGGGACTAGCGGGAGTTGGGATGAGCAGTTCTTC. Protein product: CASSQGTSGSWDEQFF. The rearrangement links TRBV4-1 to TRBJ2-1; TRBD2 matches 13 bases. J gave up 8 bases and V 1 base, and 5 bases lay outside the gene matches. The CDR3 length is 16 residues. Germline CDR1 and CDR2: MGHRA and YSYEKL.

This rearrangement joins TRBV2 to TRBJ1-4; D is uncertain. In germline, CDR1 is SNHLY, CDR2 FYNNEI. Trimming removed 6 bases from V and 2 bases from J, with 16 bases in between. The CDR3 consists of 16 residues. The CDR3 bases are TGTGCCAGCAGACCCGGGATTTCCCCTACTAATGAAAAACTGTTTTTT. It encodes CASRPGISPTNEKLFF.

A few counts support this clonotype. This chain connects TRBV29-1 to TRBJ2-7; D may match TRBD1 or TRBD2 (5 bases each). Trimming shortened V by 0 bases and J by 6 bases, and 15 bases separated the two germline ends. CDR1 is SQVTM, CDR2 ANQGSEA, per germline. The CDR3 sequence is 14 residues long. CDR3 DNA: TGCAGCGTTGAAGACCTTGTGGACGGGACCGAGCAGTACTTC. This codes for CSVEDLVDGTEQYF.

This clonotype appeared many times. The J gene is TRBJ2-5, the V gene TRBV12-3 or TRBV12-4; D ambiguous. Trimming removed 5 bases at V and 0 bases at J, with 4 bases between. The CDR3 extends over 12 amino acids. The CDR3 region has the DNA TGTGCCAGCAGTGCCGACCAAGAGACCCAGTACTTC. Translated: CASSADQETQYF.

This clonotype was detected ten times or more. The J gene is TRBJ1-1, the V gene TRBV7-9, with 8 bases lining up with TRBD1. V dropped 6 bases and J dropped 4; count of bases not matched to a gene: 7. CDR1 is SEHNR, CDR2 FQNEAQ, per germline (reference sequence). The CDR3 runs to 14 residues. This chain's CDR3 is CASRKTTGGTEAFF. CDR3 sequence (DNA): TGTGCCAGCAGGAAGACAACAGGGGGCACTGAAGCTTTCTTT.

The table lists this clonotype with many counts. CDR3 residues: CASSQDRSTGELFF. CDR3 DNA: TGCGCCAGCAGCCAAGACAGGTCCACCGGGGAGCTGTTTTTT. The rearrangement links TRBV4-1 to TRBJ2-2; D is ambiguous. Germline lookup yields CDR1 MGHRA and CDR2 YSYEKL. V was trimmed by 0 bases and J by 4 bases, leaving 6 bases between them. CDR3 length equals 14 residues.

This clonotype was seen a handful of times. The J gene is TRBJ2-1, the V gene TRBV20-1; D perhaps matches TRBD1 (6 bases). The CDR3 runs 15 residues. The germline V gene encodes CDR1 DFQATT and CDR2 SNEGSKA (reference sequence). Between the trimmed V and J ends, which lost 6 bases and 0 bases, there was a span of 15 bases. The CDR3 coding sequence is TGCAGTGCGAGGGGGTTATTAAGCTCCTACAATGAGCAGTTCTTC. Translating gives CSARGLLSSYNEQFF.

In DNA, the CDR3 is TGTGCCAGCAGCGGCGGGACAGACAGGGTGGATACGCAGTATTTT. Its protein is CASSGGTDRVDTQYF. The chain links TRBV5-6 to TRBJ2-3, with a tentative D call TRBD1 (7 bases). The CDR3 extends over 15 amino acids. V lost 4 bases to trimming and J lost 6 bases, with 18 bases between them. Germline CDR1 SGHDT, CDR2 YYEEEE.

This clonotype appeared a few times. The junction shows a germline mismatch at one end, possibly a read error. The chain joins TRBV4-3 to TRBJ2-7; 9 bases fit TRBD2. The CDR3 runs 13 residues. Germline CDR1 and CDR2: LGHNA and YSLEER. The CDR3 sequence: CASSQDVGSGGHF. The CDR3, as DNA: TGCGCCAGCAGCCAAGATGTTGGTAGCGGGGGCCACTTC.